This T cell receptor beta chain originates from a study of CD4 T cells in relation to SARS-CoV-2 and coronaviruses. V shed 3 bases and J shed 0 bases, with 15 bases lying between them. Germline V CDR1 and CDR2: MNHNS, SASEGT. This CDR3 is built from 17 residues. The method was immunoSEQ multiplex PCR; TCRdb's version includes in-frame clones alone and lacks a portion of them. The sample records 25,000 to 30,000 clones, 76% being singletons. Worth noting for this clone: No antigen is known for it.

CD4+ T cells from unexposed donors were obtained before the COVID-19 pandemic (2011-2018). Isolation of CD4+ T cells took place after approximately eleven days in culture. Sequencing was carried out using CD4+ T cells from PBMCs, cultured in vitro. The rearrangement uses TRBV6-1 and TRBJ1-3, with D possibly TRBD1 on 5 matching bases. The clonotype was recovered from a human donor in good health. The CDR3 here is CASSELGLLSSGNTIYF. The CDR3, as DNA: TGTGCCAGCAGTGAGTTGGGACTTCTGTCCTCTGGAAACACCATATATTTT.